This T cell receptor beta chain was sequenced during a study of breast tumors, draining lymph nodes, adjacent tissues. Overall study findings and caveats: Tumor TCR diversity was below lymph nodes but above nontumor tissue. Most tumor T cells seemingly derive from lymph node, then expand in tumor.

This clonotype was observed many times. Its antigen remains unknown. Given the absence of the conserved phenylalanine or tryptophan at the CDR3 end, a read error is likely. Axillary draining lymph nodes of breast cancer patients supplied the node samples. In TCRdb, the multiplex PCR reads were re-called with MiXCR into one record per CDR3 protein. Among some 110,000 distinct CDR3 sequences, less than 40% were seen once, and the ten largest hold around 6%. V was cut by 2 bases and J by 7 bases, with 14 bases left in between. The CDR3 contains 13 residues. The germline gives CDR1 DFQATT, CDR2 SNEGSKA (reference sequence).

The sample was axillary lymph node tissue. This TCR was recovered from a female donor with breast cancer. Some clones in this sample may be carry-over from other donors' samples. The chain is built from TRBV20-1 and TRBJ1-2; D gene uncertain. CDR3 sequence reads: CSARSSGHPGYTL. Written as DNA, the CDR3 is TGCAGTGCTAGATCGTCGGGCCACCCTGGCTACACCCTC.